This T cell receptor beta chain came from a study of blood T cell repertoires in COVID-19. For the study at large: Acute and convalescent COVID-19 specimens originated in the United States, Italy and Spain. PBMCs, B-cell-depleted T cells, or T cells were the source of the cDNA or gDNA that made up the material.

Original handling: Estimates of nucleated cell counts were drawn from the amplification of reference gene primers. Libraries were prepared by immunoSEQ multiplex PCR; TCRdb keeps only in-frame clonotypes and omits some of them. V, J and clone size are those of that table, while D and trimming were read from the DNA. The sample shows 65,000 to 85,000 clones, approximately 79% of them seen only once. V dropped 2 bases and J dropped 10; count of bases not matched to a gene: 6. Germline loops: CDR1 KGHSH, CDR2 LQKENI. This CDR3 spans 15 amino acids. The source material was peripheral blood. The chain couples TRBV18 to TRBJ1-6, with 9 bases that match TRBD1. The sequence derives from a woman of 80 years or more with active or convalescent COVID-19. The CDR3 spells CASSPGTGSFSPLHF. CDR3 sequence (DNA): TGTGCCAGCTCACCAGGGACAGGGAGCTTCTCACCCCTCCACTTT.